The 28 T cell receptor beta chains listed next were all sequenced from one sample in a study of blood T cell repertoires in COVID-19 (dated by TCRdb to 2020 to 2021). Libraries were prepared through the immunoSEQ multiplex PCR assay. TCRdb holds this immuneACCESS table with in-frame rearrangements only. Some clones are missing; in checked studies, unresolved V genes explain under half, and the rest has no known cause. This sample is represented by around 110,000 clones; about nine tenths of them were singletons. Of the sample, about 4.5% is held by the ten largest clones. Input material: peripheral blood. These receptors all come from a man aged 40-55 years with acute or convalescent COVID-19.

The chain links TRBV5-1 to TRBJ2-1, with 9 bases lining up with TRBD2. Germline CDR1 SGHRS, CDR2 YFSETQ. Germline trimming cut 0 bases from V and 6 bases from J; bases unmatched to any gene: 4. The CDR3 length is 15 residues. The CDR3 protein is CASSLGGLASNEQFF. The DNA for the CDR3 is TGCGCCAGCAGCTTGGGGGGACTAGCCTCCAATGAGCAGTTCTTC.

The chain employs TRBV18 and TRBJ2-1; TRBD2 matches at 8 bases. Germline V gene data show CDR1 as KGHSH and CDR2 as LQKENI. There are 15 residues in the CDR3. J gave up 7 bases and V 6 bases, and 11 bases lay outside the gene matches. The CDR3 reads CASSMIAGLENEQFF. CDR3 in DNA: TGTGCCAGCTCGATGATAGCGGGGTTGGAGAATGAGCAGTTCTTC.

In the case of this clone: An end of the junction does not agree with germline; a read error may underlie this. This chain uses TRBV27 with TRBJ2-7; 7 bases align to TRBD1. In germline, CDR1 is MNHEY, CDR2 SMNVEV (reference sequence). The length of the CDR3 is 12 residues. CDR3 DNA sequence: TGTGCCAGCAGCCAGGGGCAGGGGGAAAAGTGGTTC. This sequence encodes CASSQGQGEKWF.

The V and J genes are TRBV5-1 and TRBJ1-2, with TRBD1 identical over 11 bases. Germline CDR1 reads SGHRS; CDR2 reads YFSETQ. Trimming at V came to 0 bases and at J to 8 bases, leaving 6 bases not matched to a gene. CDR3 length: 15 residues. This CDR3 reads CASSLAGTGGIGYTF. In DNA, the CDR3 is TGCGCCAGCAGCTTGGCCGGGACAGGGGGTATCGGCTACACCTTC.

The rearrangement links TRBV19 to TRBJ1-3; D gene unclear. The length of the CDR3 is 16 residues. The V and J ends lost 6 bases and 0 bases respectively, with 15 bases between them. Germline CDR1 is LNHDA and CDR2 is SQIVND (reference sequence). CDR3 in DNA: TGTGCCAGTAGCCTCAGAGGGAGCCACTCTGGAAACACCATATATTTT. Its translation: CASSLRGSHSGNTIYF.

This clone was seen more than once but under ten times. The CDR3 loop reads CASSRPGLAGVGELFF. The CDR3, as DNA: TGTGCCAGCAGTCGACCGGGACTAGCGGGAGTGGGGGAGCTGTTTTTT. V is TRBV14 and J is TRBJ2-2; 14 bases line up with TRBD2. Germline CDR1 and CDR2: SGHDN and FVKESK. Trimming at V came to 6 bases and at J to 8 bases, leaving 8 bases not matched to a gene. The CDR3 has 16 amino acids.

V gene TRBV2 combines with J gene TRBJ1-4; D is possibly TRBD1 (5 bases). The CDR3 runs to 14 residues. Per germline, CDR1 SNHLY and CDR2 FYNNEI. With 6 bases removed from V and 4 bases from J, the gap between germline ends came to 12 bases. This CDR3 reads CASSLDRRNEKLFF. DNA of the CDR3: TGTGCCAGCAGCCTCGACAGACGTAATGAAAAACTGTTTTTT.

This clone was recorded once. The chain links TRBV9 to TRBJ2-1; 7 nucleotides match TRBD2. J lost 7 bases, V lost 4 bases, and 11 bases had no gene match. The CDR3 runs to 15 residues. The V gene's germline CDR1 is SGDLS and CDR2 YYNGEE. CDR3 sequence reads: CASSPSAGVGNEQFF. The CDR3 DNA sequence: TGTGCCAGCAGCCCCTCGGCGGGAGTAGGAAATGAGCAGTTCTTC.

This rearrangement joins TRBV7-2 to TRBJ1-1; no reliable D call. This CDR3 spans 14 amino acids. The V and J ends lost 1 base and 3 bases respectively, with 9 bases between them. Germline CDR1 is SGHTA and CDR2 is FQGNSA. This CDR3 is CASSLGPVDTEAFF. The CDR3 bases are TGTGCCAGCAGCTTAGGCCCGGTAGACACTGAAGCTTTCTTT.

J is TRBJ2-7 and V is TRBV25-1; D may be TRBD2 (5 bases). From germline, CDR1 is MGHDK and CDR2 SYGVNS. Trimming stripped 9 bases from V and 0 bases from J, with 9 bases between. This CDR3 region has 12 residues. CDR3 protein: CASEGFSYEQYF. CDR3 sequence (DNA): TGTGCCAGTGAGGGTTTCTCCTACGAGCAGTACTTC.

The genes are TRBV18 and TRBJ2-3; 12 bases agree with TRBD2. Germline values: CDR1 KGHSH, CDR2 LQKENI. V was clipped by 6 bases and J by 6 bases; unmatched bases: 4. This CDR3 contains 14 residues. CDR3 sequence (DNA): TGTGCCAGCTCCCGGACTAGCGGGGACGATACGCAGTATTTT. Its translation: CASSRTSGDDTQYF.

The chain links TRBV5-1 to TRBJ2-1, with TRBD2 identical over 9 bases. This CDR3 has 15 amino acids. Germline trimming cut 4 bases from V and 7 bases from J; bases unmatched to any gene: 9. Per the germline V gene, CDR1 is SGHRS and CDR2 is YFSETQ. The CDR3 DNA sequence: TGCGCCAGCAGCCTCTTTGGTAGCGGGGGAAATGAGCAGTTCTTC. Translated, it gives CASSLFGSGGNEQFF.

This chain joins TRBV7-3 and TRBJ2-7; D gene unclear. Germline CDR1 is SGHTA and CDR2 is FQGTGA. Trimming stripped 2 bases from V and 6 bases from J, with 14 bases between. The CDR3 is 14 residues long. CDR3 amino acids: CASSLLSGIGEQYF. CDR3 nucleotide sequence: TGTGCCAGCAGCTTACTATCGGGTATTGGCGAGCAGTACTTC.

The V gene is TRBV19, the J gene TRBJ1-1; tentative D call: TRBD1 (6 bases). The CDR3 is 15 amino acids. The V gene's germline CDR1 is LNHDA and CDR2 SQIVND (reference sequence). V gave up 1 base and J gave up 2 bases, with 11 bases separating them. CDR3 sequence: CASSIVGGANTEAFF. CDR3 nucleotide sequence: TGTGCCAGTAGTATAGTCGGGGGGGCAAACACTGAAGCTTTCTTT. Looking up the rest from reference TRBV19 and TRBJ1-1 gives the full variable domain: DGGITQSPKYLFRKEGQNVTLSCEQNLNHDAMYWYRQDPGQGLRLIYYSQIVNDFQKGDIAEGYSVSREKKESFPLTVTSAQKNPTAFYLCASSIVGGANTEAFFGQGTRLTVV.

The rearrangement links TRBV30 to TRBJ1-6, with D uncertain. The CDR3 runs 14 residues. V lost 4 bases and J lost 1, with 8 bases in between. Germline assignment: CDR1 GTSNPN and CDR2 SVGIG (reference sequence). Here the CDR3 DNA reads TGTGCCTGGAAGGTGACTTCCTATAATTCACCCCTCCACTTT. It encodes CAWKVTSYNSPLHF.

V usage is TRBV3-1 (or the pseudogene TRBV3-2) and J usage is TRBJ1-1, with TRBD1 identical over 7 bases. V was pared by 4 bases and J by 3 bases, with 11 bases of the junction left unmatched. In germline, CDR1 is LGHDT, CDR2 YNNKEL (reference sequence). This CDR3 has 16 amino acids. CDR3 DNA sequence: TGTGCCAGCAGCCTGCGACAGGGAAGTTTTGACACTGAAGCTTTCTTT. It specifies CASSLRQGSFDTEAFF.

CDR3: CASSLDIAGGASTDTQYF. The DNA of the CDR3 is TGTGCCAGCAGCTTAGACATAGCGGGCGGAGCTAGCACAGATACGCAGTATTTT. V gene TRBV7-2 combines with J gene TRBJ2-3; 7 bases are a match to TRBD2. After removal of 1 base from V and 0 bases from J, the junction contained 10 bases not matched to a gene. CDR1 SGHTA and CDR2 FQGNSA come from the germline V gene. The CDR3 totals 18 residues.

This clone was seen a few times. V gene TRBV5-5 combines with J gene TRBJ2-1; D remains unclear. Trimming took 4 bases from V and 5 from J, leaving 16 bases between them. The germline V gene has CDR1 SGHKS and CDR2 YYEKEE (reference sequence). This CDR3 comprises 15 residues. The CDR3 region has the DNA TGTGCCAGCAGCGCCGTTCTAGGTATCAACAATGAGCAGTTCTTC. Encoded protein: CASSAVLGINNEQFF.

This clone was seen only once. V is TRBV19 and J is TRBJ1-4; D not resolved. The germline V and J ends were trimmed by 6 bases and 5 bases, with 4 bases remaining between them. The germline V gene has CDR1 LNHDA and CDR2 SQIVND (reference sequence). The CDR3 sequence is 11 residues long. The CDR3 DNA follows: TGTGCCAGTAGCCGGAATGAAAAACTGTTTTTT. Its translation is CASSRNEKLFF.

The rearrangement joins TRBV7-2 to TRBJ2-7, with TRBD1 as a possible D gene (5 bases). Germline V lookup: CDR1 SGHTA, CDR2 FQGNSA. With 5 bases removed from V and 2 bases from J, the gap between germline ends came to 16 bases. The CDR3 is made up of 15 amino acids. CDR3 residues: CASSESHADTYEQYF. DNA of the CDR3: TGTGCCAGCAGCGAATCCCATGCGGACACCTACGAGCAGTACTTC.

The rearrangement links TRBV4-1 to TRBJ2-2; D not certain. This CDR3 spans 14 amino acids. The germline V gene encodes CDR1 MGHRA and CDR2 YSYEKL. V was cut by 1 base and J by 7 bases, with 10 bases left in between. The CDR3 nucleotides are TGCGCCAGCAGCCAAGGGCTGAACGTCGGGGAGCTGTTTTTT. Its translation: CASSQGLNVGELFF.

This chain connects TRBV6-6 to TRBJ1-4, with TRBD1 matching 8 bases. This CDR3 contains 12 residues. After removal of 6 bases from V and 7 bases from J, the junction contained 1 base not matched to a gene. Germline CDR1 reads MNHNY; CDR2 reads SVGAGI (reference sequence). The CDR3 DNA sequence: TGTGCCAGCAGCAGGGGGCTTGAAAAACTGTTTTTT. Translating it yields CASSRGLEKLFF.

The J gene is TRBJ1-2, the V gene TRBV10-3, with D possibly being TRBD1 (6 bases). Trimming took 9 bases from V and 2 from J, leaving 13 bases between them. CDR3 length equals 13 residues. Germline V gene lookup returns CDR1 ENHRY and CDR2 SYGVKD. In DNA, the CDR3 is TGTGCCATGACCTCGCAGGGGAACTATGGCTACACCTTC. Its translation: CAMTSQGNYGYTF.

CDR3 DNA sequence: TGCAGCGTCGGGGATAGAAACACCATATATTTT. Amino acids: CSVGDRNTIYF. The chain couples TRBV29-1 to TRBJ1-3; unclear D gene. The CDR3 loop spans 11 amino acids. Germline V gene sequence: CDR1 SQVTM, CDR2 ANQGSEA. V dropped 6 bases and J dropped 5 bases, with 8 bases sitting between them.

The rearrangement uses TRBV27 and TRBJ1-6; D may be TRBD1 (5 bases). Trimming removed 3 bases at V and 7 bases at J, with 13 bases between. CDR3 length: 15 amino acids. From germline, CDR1 is MNHEY and CDR2 SMNVEV (reference sequence). The DNA of the CDR3 is TGTGCCAGCAGTTTTTTTCGACAGTTCAATTCACCCCTCCACTTT. Encoded protein: CASSFFRQFNSPLHF.

The rearrangement links TRBV27 to TRBJ1-3, with unresolved D. Trimming cost V 3 bases and J 0 bases, with 12 bases left between them. The CDR3 spans 16 residues. Germline V gene lookup returns CDR1 MNHEY and CDR2 SMNVEV (reference sequence). Written as DNA, the CDR3 is TGTGCCAGCAGTTTCACTGGGAGGGACTCTGGAAACACCATATATTTT. Its protein is CASSFTGRDSGNTIYF.

This chain connects TRBV11-2 to TRBJ2-1; 12 bases agree with TRBD2. Trimming took 1 base from V and 10 from J; bases not matched to a gene: 5. The CDR3 runs to 15 residues. In germline, CDR1 is SGHAT, CDR2 FQNNGV. This CDR3 is CASSLVGGTSGEQFF. The CDR3 bases are TGTGCCAGCAGCTTAGTCGGGGGGACTAGCGGGGAGCAGTTCTTC.

This clone appeared a few times. This sequence joins TRBV24-1 and TRBJ1-5, with D possibly TRBD1 on 6 matching bases. CDR1 KGHDR and CDR2 SFDVKD come from the germline V gene. The V end was cut by 10 bases, the J end by 2 bases, with 14 bases between. This CDR3 contains 14 residues. DNA for the CDR3: TGTGCCACTCAACAGGGTCGGGGCAATCAGCCCCAGCATTTT. Encoded protein: CATQQGRGNQPQHF.